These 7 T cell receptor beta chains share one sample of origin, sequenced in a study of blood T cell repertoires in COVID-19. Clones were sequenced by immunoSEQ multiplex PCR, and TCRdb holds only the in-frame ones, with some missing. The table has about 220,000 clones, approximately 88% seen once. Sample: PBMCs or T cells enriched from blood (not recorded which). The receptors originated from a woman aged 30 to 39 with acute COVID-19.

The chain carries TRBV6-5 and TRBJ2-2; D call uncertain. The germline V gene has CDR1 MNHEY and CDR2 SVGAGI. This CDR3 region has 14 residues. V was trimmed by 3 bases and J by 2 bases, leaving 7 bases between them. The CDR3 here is CASSYLLNTGELFF. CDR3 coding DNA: TGTGCCAGCAGTTATTTACTAAACACCGGGGAGCTGTTTTTT.

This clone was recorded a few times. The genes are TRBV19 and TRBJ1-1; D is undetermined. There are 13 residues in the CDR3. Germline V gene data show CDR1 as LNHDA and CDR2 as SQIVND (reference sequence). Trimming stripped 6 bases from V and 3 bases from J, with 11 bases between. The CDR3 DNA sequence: TGTGCCAGTAGGAGGGCCGAGGACACTGAAGCTTTCTTT. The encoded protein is CASRRAEDTEAFF.

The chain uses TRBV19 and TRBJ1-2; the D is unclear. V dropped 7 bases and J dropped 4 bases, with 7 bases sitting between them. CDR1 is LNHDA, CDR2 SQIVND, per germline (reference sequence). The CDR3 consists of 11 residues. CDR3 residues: CASISPYGYTF. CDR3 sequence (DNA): TGTGCCAGTATTAGCCCCTATGGCTACACCTTC.

The CDR3 loop reads CASSPRGLADTQYF. CDR3 nucleotides: TGCGCCAGCAGCCCCCGGGGACTAGCAGATACGCAGTATTTT. This chain connects TRBV5-1 to TRBJ2-3, with 8 nucleotides matching TRBD2. The junction had 5 bases not matched to a gene; V was cut back by 4 bases and J by 4 bases. CDR1 and CDR2 (germline): SGHRS, YFSETQ. The CDR3 runs to 14 residues.

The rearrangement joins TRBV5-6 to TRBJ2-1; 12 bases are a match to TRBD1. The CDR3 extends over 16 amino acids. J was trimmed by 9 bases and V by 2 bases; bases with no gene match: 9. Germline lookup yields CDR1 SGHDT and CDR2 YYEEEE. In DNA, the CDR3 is TGTGCCAGCAGCTTAGGGGGACAGGGGGCGCGCGGTGAGCAGTTCTTC. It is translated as CASSLGGQGARGEQFF.

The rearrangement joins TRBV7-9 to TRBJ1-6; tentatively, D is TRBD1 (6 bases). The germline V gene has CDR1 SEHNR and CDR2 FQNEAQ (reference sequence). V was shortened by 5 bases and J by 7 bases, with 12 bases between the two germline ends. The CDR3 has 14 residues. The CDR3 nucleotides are TGTGCCAGCAGCCCAGGGGTTATCAATTCACCCCTCCACTTT. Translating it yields CASSPGVINSPLHF. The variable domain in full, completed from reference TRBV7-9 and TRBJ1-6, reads DTGVSQNPRHKITKRGQNVTFRCDPISEHNRLYWYRQTLGQGPEFLTYFQNEAQLEKSRLLSDRFSAERPKGSFSTLEIQRTEQGDSAMYLCASSPGVINSPLHFGNGTRLTVT.

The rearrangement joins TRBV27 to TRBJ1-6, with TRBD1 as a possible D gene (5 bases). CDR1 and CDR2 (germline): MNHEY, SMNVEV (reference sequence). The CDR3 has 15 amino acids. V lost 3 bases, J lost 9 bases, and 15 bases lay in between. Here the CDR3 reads CASSFRDYKSSPLHF. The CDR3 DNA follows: TGTGCCAGCAGTTTTCGGGACTATAAGAGTTCACCCCTCCACTTT.